Listed here is a single TCR beta chain. Its cognate antigen is unknown. The source of the sample is a study of CD8+CD57+ T cells in acquired aplastic anemia. Between the trimmed V and J ends, which lost 1 base and 2 bases, there was a span of 14 bases. Germline CDR1 reads KGHDR; CDR2 reads SFDVKD. The CDR3 consists of 16 residues. Whole-study results and caveats: Significance was not reached for CD8+ Simpson's diversity between patients and controls.

The authors sequenced patients whose flow cytometry had shown CD8+CD57+ cell expansion. Genomic DNA, serving as template, underwent TCR beta VDJ and CDR3 profiling. TCRdb re-analysed the reads in MiXCR, keeping a single row per CDR3 protein. The sample contains more than 150,000 distinct CDR3 sequences, roughly 50% of which appear only once. The TCR originated in a human donor with aplastic anemia. The chain combines TRBV24-1 with TRBJ2-7; a possible D gene is TRBD1 (6 bases). Sequencing was done on a sample of sorted CD4+, CD8+, or CD8+CD57+ T cells (not recorded which) from PBMCs. This chain's CDR3 is CATSDFAGALPYEQYF. DNA for the CDR3: TGTGCCACCAGTGATTTTGCAGGGGCGCTGCCCTACGAGCAGTACTTC.